These 10 T cell receptor beta chains originate from one sample sequenced in a study of beta chain features in type 1 diabetes. cDNA synthesis used the whole RNA isolate, giving expressed TCRB sequences. Data came from immunoSEQ multiplex PCR; TCRdb stores just in-frame clones and leaves some out. Of some 400,000 clones listed, about 16% were seen once; the top ten hold roughly 0.017%. The specimen was naive CD4+ T cells from blood. These receptors all come from a woman younger than 30 in good health.

CDR3 region: CASKESGANVLTF. The DNA for the CDR3 is TGTGCCAGCAAAGAGTCGGGGGCCAACGTCCTGACTTTC. V is TRBV6-4 and J is TRBJ2-6; no clear D gene. Trimming left V 7 bases short and J 4 bases short, with 8 bases between. CDR1 and CDR2 from the germline V gene are MRHNA and SNTAGT. The length of the CDR3 is 13 residues.

The chain links TRBV7-9 to TRBJ2-5; tentative D call: TRBD1 (7 bases). This CDR3 comprises 15 residues. V lost 5 bases, J lost 5 bases, and 18 bases lay in between. Germline V gene data show CDR1 as SEHNR and CDR2 as FQNEAQ (reference sequence). CDR3 region: CASSPRDRLLETQYF. In DNA form, the CDR3 reads TGTGCCAGCAGCCCGCGGGACAGATTATTGGAGACCCAGTACTTC.

This clone was seen more than once but under ten times. V is TRBV14 and J is TRBJ2-1; 8 nucleotides line up with TRBD2. CDR1 and CDR2 from the germline V gene are SGHDN and FVKESK. CDR3 length: 15 amino acids. V gave up 4 bases and J gave up 2 bases; unmatched junction bases: 4. CDR3 bases: TGTGCCAGCAGCCCATTAGCGGGGACCTACAATGAGCAGTTCTTC. This codes for CASSPLAGTYNEQFF. The full variable domain, in which reference TRBV14 and TRBJ2-1 provide the parts outside the CDR3, is EAGVTQFPSHSVIEKGQTVTLRCDPISGHDNLYWYRRVMGKEIKFLLHFVKESKQDESGMPNNRFLAERTGGTYSTLKVQPAELEDSGVYFCASSPLAGTYNEQFFGPGTRLTVL.

CDR3 amino acids: CASSVRSSGMGPNEKLFF. The CDR3 DNA reads as TGTGCCAGCAGCGTGAGATCCAGCGGCATGGGCCCTAATGAAAAACTGTTTTTT. This chain joins TRBV9 and TRBJ1-4; D gene ambiguous. The germline gives CDR1 SGDLS, CDR2 YYNGEE. Trimming took 2 bases from V and 3 from J, leaving 20 bases between them. This CDR3 comprises 18 residues.

This chain uses TRBV28 with TRBJ1-1; 7 positions agree with TRBD1. This CDR3 contains 14 residues. With 4 bases clipped from V and 11 bases from J, the junction kept 13 bases outside the gene matches. Looked up from germline, CDR1 is MDHEN and CDR2 is SYDVKM. Here the CDR3 reads CASSSGQPTSKAFF. The CDR3 nucleotides are TGTGCCAGCAGTTCGGGACAGCCAACCTCAAAGGCTTTCTTT. The full variable domain, in which reference TRBV28 and TRBJ1-1 provide the parts outside the CDR3, is DVKVTQSSRYLVKRTGEKVFLECVQDMDHENMFWYRQDPGLGLRLIYFSYDVKMKEKGDIPEGYSVSREKKERFSLILESASTNQTSMYLCASSSGQPTSKAFFGQGTRLTVV.

This rearrangement joins TRBV9 to TRBJ2-1; 9 nucleotides line up with TRBD2. CDR1 is SGDLS and CDR2 is YYNGEE in the germline V gene. The CDR3 is 16 residues long. The V gene end was trimmed by 4 bases and the J gene end by 8 bases; junction bases not matched to a gene: 13. In DNA form, the CDR3 reads TGTGCCAGCAGCTCCAGAGGGGGACTAGCAAGGGATGAGCAGTTCTTC. Its translation is CASSSRGGLARDEQFF.

This sequence joins TRBV14 and TRBJ2-5; no clear D. With 0 bases removed from V and 4 bases from J, the gap between germline ends came to 12 bases. The CDR3 is made up of 15 amino acids. Germline CDR1 SGHDN, CDR2 FVKESK. In nucleotides, the CDR3 is TGTGCCAGCAGCCAAGACATTGCCCGAGGAGAGACCCAGTACTTC. As protein: CASSQDIARGETQYF.

This clone was seen a few times. The rearrangement links TRBV5-1 to TRBJ2-6; TRBD1 aligns across 7 bases. Germline CDR1 is SGHRS and CDR2 is YFSETQ. The length of the CDR3 is 15 residues. Trimming at V came to 4 bases and at J to 3 bases, leaving 4 bases not matched to a gene. For the CDR3, the DNA is TGCGCCAGCAGCACTGACAGGGTTGGGGCCAACGTCCTGACTTTC. It translates to CASSTDRVGANVLTF. Variable domain in full (rest from reference TRBV5-1 and TRBJ2-6): KAGVTQTPRYLIKTRGQQVTLSCSPISGHRSVSWYQQTPGQGLQFLFEYFSETQRNKGNFPGRFSGRQFSNSRSEMNVSTLELGDSALYLCASSTDRVGANVLTFGAGSRLTVL.

The sample holds one count of this clone. The chain links TRBV5-4 to TRBJ2-2; 7 bases agree with TRBD1. Germline CDR1 SGHNT, CDR2 YYREEE (reference sequence). The junction had 3 bases not matched to a gene; V was cut back by 4 bases and J by 0 bases. This CDR3 has 15 amino acids. Here the CDR3 reads CASSRGTANTGELFF. Written as DNA, the CDR3 is TGTGCCAGCAGCCGAGGGACAGCGAACACCGGGGAGCTGTTTTTT.

V gene TRBV21-1 combines with J gene TRBJ2-7; TRBD2 was called by the table and not checked on the DNA. TRBV21-1 is listed as a pseudogene. The CDR3 sequence is 13 residues long. The CDR3: CASSKAPIHEQYF. CDR3 sequence (DNA): TGTGCCAGCAGCAAAGCGCCTATCCACGAGCAGTACTTC.